This T cell receptor (beta chain) was captured by sequencing in a study of identifying expanded T cells in peripheral blood (dated by TCRdb to the late 2010s). Background for the entire study: Technical replicates were generated by sequencing separate aliquots of the same genomic DNA pool, and four replicates were compared pairwise. Points the paper makes about the study in general: Both the number of clones called differentially abundant and the false-positive rate were significantly reduced by the beta-binomial model across all healthy-donor time intervals. Across all healthy donors, variance in clone template counts between roughly 2-week samples was found to increase significantly with total template count. The authors expected that biological variance in healthy repertoires might rise further over much longer intervals, such as months to years. Approximately 1.1 differentially abundant clones were flagged by the binomial model between technical replicates, whereas about 15 and 19 were flagged over approximately two weeks and four weeks, respectively.

As for this clone: It lacks a known antigen. No clone much larger than this one lies a single base away; base qualities are absent.

TCRbeta CDR3 regions were profiled with the immunoSEQ Assay using bias-controlled multiplex PCR amplification of genomic DNA. In the original analysis: The absolute abundance of each unique TCRbeta CDR3 region was quantified after sequences were collapsed and filtered. Differential abundance was tested with a binomial (Fisher-equivalent) model and with a beta-binomial model adding time-dependent variance fitted from healthy donors. Any clone with fewer than 5 combined templates was excluded, and a clone was called differentially abundant if its Benjamini-Hochberg FDR was below 0.01. In the beta-binomial model, variance was expressed as a function of the total template count across the two samples, in the form v = (b*log(k)+a)^2. This is the immuneACCESS table as TCRdb keeps it, with only in-frame sequences that have V and J called. A part of the clones is gone; compared with another copy, unresolved V genes explain less than half, and the rest is unexplained. V, J and clone size derive from that table, while D and trimming were established from the DNA sequence. This sample gives about 85,000 clones in total; approximately 90% of them show up just once. 15% to 20% of the sample lies in the top ten.

The junction shows trimming of 4 bases on V and 0 bases on J, and the gene matches do not reach 4 bases of it. The CDR3 runs 18 residues from the cysteine to the phenylalanine. Left in the record is the CDR3 DNA by itself, 54 bases read in frame from the first base. Per the germline V gene, MGHRA is the CDR1 and YSYEKL is the CDR2. During the collection period, no immune events, such as infections, were documented for the healthy donors. Blood repertoires from healthy donors were used as a training cohort for calibrating time-dependent variance in a beta-binomial model of differential abundance of T-cell clones. The training cohort was composed of around ten healthy donors, 3 female and 7 male. An age range of about 29 to 65 years, with an average of about 45 years, was recorded for the donors. Whole blood from each healthy donor was obtained from a commercial supplier and was collected at three time points two to three weeks apart. For immunosequencing, genomic DNA was extracted from whole blood that had not been sorted.

This sequence uses TRBV4-1 and TRBJ2-3, and 16 junctional nucleotides match TRBD2. Sequenced input: blood. The TCR sequence derives from a person between 18 and 75 years old in good health. CDR3 region: CASSPGLAGGPSTDTQYF. The DNA sequence is TGCGCCAGCAGCCCGGGACTAGCGGGGGGGCCTAGCACAGATACGCAGTATTTT.